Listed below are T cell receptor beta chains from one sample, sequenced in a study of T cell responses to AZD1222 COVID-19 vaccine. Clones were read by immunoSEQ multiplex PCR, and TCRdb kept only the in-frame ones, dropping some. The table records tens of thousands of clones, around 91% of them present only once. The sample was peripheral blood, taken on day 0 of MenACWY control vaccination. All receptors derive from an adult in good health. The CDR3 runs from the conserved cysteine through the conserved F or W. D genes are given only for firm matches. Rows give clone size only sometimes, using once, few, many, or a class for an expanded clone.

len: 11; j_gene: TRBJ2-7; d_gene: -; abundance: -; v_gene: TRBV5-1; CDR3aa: CASSSSYEQYF; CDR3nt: TGCGCCAGCAGCTCCTCCTACGAGCAGTACTTC
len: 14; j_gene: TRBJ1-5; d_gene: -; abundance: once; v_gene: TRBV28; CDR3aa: CASHKTEGNQPQHF; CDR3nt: TGTGCCAGCCATAAGACAGAGGGCAATCAGCCCCAGCATTTT
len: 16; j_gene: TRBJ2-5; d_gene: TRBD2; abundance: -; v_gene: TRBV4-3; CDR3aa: CASSRGLAGGLETQYF; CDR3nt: TGCGCCAGCAGCCGGGGACTAGCGGGGGGGCTAGAGACCCAGTACTTC
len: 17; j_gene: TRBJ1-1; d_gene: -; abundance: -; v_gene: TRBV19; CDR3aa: CASRKRQGQTLNTEAFF; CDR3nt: TGTGCCAGTAGAAAACGTCAAGGTCAAACCTTGAACACTGAAGCTTTCTTT
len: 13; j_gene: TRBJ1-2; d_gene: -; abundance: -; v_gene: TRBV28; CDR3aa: CASSFLAPWGYTF; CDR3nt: TGTGCCAGCAGTTTTTTAGCTCCCTGGGGCTACACCTTC
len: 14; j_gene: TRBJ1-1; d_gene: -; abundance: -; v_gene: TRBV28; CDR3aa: CASVVGAMNTEAFF; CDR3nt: TGTGCCAGCGTGGTAGGGGCCATGAACACTGAAGCTTTCTTT
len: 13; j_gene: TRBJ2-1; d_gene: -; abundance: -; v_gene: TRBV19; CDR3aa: CASNKGKTNEQFF; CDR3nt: TGTGCCAGTAATAAAGGGAAAACCAATGAGCAGTTCTTC
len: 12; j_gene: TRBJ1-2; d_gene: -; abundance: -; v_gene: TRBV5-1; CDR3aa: CASSSQGDGYTF; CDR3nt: TGCGCCAGCAGCTCGCAAGGGGATGGCTACACCTTC
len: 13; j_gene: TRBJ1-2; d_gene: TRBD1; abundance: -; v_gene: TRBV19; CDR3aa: CASRDRENYGYTF; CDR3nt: TGTGCCAGCCGGGACAGGGAGAACTATGGCTACACCTTC
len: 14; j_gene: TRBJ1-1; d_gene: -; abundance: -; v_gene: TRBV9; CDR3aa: CASSVVGAGTEAFF; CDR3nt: TGTGCCAGCAGCGTAGTCGGGGCGGGCACTGAAGCTTTCTTT
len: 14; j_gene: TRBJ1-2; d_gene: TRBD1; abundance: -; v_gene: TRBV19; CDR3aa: CASSIEQGAVGYTF; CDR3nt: TGTGCCAGTAGTATAGAGCAGGGGGCTGTCGGCTACACCTTC
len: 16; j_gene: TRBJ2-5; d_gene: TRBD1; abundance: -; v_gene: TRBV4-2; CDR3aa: CASSQAWDSSQETQYF; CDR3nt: TGTGCCAGCAGCCAAGCCTGGGACAGCTCACAAGAGACCCAGTACTTC
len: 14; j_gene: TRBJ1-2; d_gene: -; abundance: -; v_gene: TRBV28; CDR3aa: CASSTLMGVGGYTF; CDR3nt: TGTGCCAGCAGCACCTTGATGGGGGTAGGGGGCTACACCTTC
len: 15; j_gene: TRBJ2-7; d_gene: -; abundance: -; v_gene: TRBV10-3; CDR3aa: CAISESGRSGYEQYF; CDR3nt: TGTGCCATCAGTGAGTCGGGCCGTTCTGGGTACGAGCAGTACTTC
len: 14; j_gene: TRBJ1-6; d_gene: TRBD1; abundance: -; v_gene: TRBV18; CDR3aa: CASSPGDRYSPLHF; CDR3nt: TGTGCCAGCTCACCCGGGGACAGATATTCACCCCTCCACTTT
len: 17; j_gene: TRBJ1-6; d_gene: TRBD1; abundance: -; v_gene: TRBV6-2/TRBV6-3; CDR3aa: CASSYPDRGARNSPLHF; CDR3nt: TGTGCCAGCAGTTACCCGGACAGGGGCGCAAGAAATTCACCCCTCCACTTT
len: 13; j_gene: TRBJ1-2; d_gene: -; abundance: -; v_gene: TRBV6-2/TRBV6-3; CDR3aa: CASSYSGLPGYTF; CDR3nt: TGTGCCAGCAGTTACTCAGGTTTGCCGGGCTACACCTTC
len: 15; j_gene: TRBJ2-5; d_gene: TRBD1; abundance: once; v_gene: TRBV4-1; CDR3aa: CASSQPDRDGETQYF; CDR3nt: TGCGCCAGCAGCCAGCCGGACAGGGATGGGGAGACCCAGTACTTC
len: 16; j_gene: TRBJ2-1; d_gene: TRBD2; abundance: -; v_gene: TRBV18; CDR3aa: CASSPLAGGDYNEQFF; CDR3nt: TGTGCCAGCTCACCATTGGCGGGAGGGGACTACAATGAGCAGTTCTTC
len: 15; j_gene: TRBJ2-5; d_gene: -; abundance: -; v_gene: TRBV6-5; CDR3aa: CASNRDYGGPETQYF; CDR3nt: TGTGCCAGCAACAGGGACTACGGGGGTCCAGAGACCCAGTACTTC
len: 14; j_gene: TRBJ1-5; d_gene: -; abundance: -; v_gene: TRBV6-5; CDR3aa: CASSRTHSNQPQHF; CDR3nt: TGTGCCAGCAGCCGGACGCATAGCAATCAGCCCCAGCATTTT
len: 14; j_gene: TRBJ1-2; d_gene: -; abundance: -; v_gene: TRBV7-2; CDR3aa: CASSFYGASYGYTF; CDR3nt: TGTGCCAGCAGCTTCTACGGGGCTTCGTATGGCTACACCTTC
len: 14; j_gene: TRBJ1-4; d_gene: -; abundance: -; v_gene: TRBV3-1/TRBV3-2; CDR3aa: CASSQGYKSEKLFF; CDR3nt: TGTGCCAGCAGCCAAGGGTACAAGAGCGAAAAACTGTTTTTT
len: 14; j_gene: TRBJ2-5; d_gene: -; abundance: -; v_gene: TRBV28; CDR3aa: CASSFDSRKETQYF; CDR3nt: TGTGCCAGCAGTTTTGACAGCCGGAAAGAGACCCAGTACTTC
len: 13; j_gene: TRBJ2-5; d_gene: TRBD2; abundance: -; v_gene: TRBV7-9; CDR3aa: CASSRGLAETQYF; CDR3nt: TGTGCCAGCAGCCGGGGACTAGCAGAGACCCAGTACTTC
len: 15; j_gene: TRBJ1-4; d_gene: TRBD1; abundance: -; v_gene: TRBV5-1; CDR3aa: CASSLDRGVSGKLFF; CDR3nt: TGCGCCAGCAGCTTGGACAGGGGGGTATCGGGAAAACTGTTTTTT
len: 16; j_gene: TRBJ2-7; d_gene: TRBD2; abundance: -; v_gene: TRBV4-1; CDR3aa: CASSLIIAGGSYEQYF; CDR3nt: TGCGCCAGCAGCCTAATTATAGCGGGAGGTTCCTACGAGCAGTACTTC
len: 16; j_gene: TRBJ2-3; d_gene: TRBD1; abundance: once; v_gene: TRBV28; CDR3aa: CASSLIGQGGKDTQYF; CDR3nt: TGTGCCAGCAGTTTAATAGGACAGGGGGGGAAGGATACGCAGTATTTT
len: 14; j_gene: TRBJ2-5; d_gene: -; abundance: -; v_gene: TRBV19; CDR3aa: CASSRQGSSETQYF; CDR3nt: TGTGCCAGTAGTCGCCAGGGATCATCAGAGACCCAGTACTTC
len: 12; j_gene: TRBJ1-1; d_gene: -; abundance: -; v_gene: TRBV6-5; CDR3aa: CASSRRNTEAFF; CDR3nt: TGTGCCAGCAGTAGGCGTAACACTGAAGCTTTCTTT
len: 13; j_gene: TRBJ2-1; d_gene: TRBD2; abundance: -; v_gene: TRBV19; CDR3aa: CATGTSLYNEQFF; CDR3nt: TGTGCCACTGGGACTAGCCTATACAATGAGCAGTTCTTC
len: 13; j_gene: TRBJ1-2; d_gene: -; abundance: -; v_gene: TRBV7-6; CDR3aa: CASGGAGDYGYTF; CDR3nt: TGTGCCAGCGGGGGGGCCGGTGACTATGGCTACACCTTC
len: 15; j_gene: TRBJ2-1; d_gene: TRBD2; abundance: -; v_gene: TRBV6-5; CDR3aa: CASSGTSGRAAEQFF; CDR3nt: TGTGCCAGCAGCGGGACTAGCGGGAGGGCAGCTGAGCAGTTCTTC
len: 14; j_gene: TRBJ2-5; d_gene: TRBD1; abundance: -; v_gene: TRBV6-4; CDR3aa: CASSATGAQETQYF; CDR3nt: TGTGCCAGCAGTGCCACAGGGGCTCAAGAGACCCAGTACTTC
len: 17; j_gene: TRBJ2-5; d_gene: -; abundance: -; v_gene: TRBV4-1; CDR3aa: CASSQDVPGTPRETQYF; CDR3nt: TGCGCCAGCAGCCAAGATGTCCCCGGGACTCCGAGGGAGACCCAGTACTTC
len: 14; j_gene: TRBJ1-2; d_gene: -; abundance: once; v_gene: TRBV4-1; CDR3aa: CASSQEGGNYGYTF; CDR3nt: TGCGCCAGCAGCCAAGAAGGAGGGAACTATGGCTACACCTTC
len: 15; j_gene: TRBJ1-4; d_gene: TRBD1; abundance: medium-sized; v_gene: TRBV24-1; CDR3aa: CATSLRGQANEKLFF; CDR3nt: TGTGCCACCAGCTTAAGGGGGCAGGCTAATGAAAAACTGTTTTTT
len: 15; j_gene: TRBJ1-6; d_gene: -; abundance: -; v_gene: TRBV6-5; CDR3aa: CASSSRETSNSPLHF; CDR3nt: TGTGCCAGCAGTTCACGGGAGACCTCGAATTCACCCCTCCACTTT
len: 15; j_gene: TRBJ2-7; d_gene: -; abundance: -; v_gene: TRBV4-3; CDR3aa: CASSQDLTEYYEQYF; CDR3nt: TGCGCCAGCAGCCAAGATCTCACCGAGTACTACGAGCAGTACTTC
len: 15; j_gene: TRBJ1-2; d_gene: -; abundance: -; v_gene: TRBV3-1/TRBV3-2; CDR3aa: CASSQGGPLNYGYTF; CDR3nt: TGTGCCAGCAGCCAAGGGGGACCCCTTAACTATGGCTACACCTTC
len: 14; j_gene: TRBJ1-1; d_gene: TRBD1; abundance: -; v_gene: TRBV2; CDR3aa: CASSGQGMNTEAFF; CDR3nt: TGTGCCAGCAGTGGACAGGGTATGAACACTGAAGCTTTCTTT
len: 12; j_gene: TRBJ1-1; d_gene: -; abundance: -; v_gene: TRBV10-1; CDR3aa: CASSDGGTEAFF; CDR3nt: TGCGCCAGCTCGGACGGGGGGACTGAAGCTTTCTTT
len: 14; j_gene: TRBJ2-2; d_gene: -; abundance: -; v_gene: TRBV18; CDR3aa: CASSPQDGTGELFF; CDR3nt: TGTGCCAGCTCACCACAGGACGGCACCGGGGAGCTGTTTTTT